This is a list of T cell receptor beta chains from one sample in a study of blood T cell repertoires in COVID-19. Measured with immunoSEQ multiplex PCR; TCRdb has only the in-frame clones, and not every one. The sample contains approximately 310,000 clones, around 90% of which appear only once. Sequencing input: PBMCs or T cells enriched from blood (not recorded which). These receptors were taken from a man aged 55-75 years who had recovered from COVID-19. Both conserved end residues are part of each CDR3. A D gene is named only where the DNA matches it firmly. Some rows mark clone size as missing; the rest say once, few, many or name a class of expanded clone.

v_gene,abundance,j_gene,len,d_gene,CDR3nt,CDR3aa
TRBV9,-,TRBJ1-3,14,-,TGTGCCAGCAGCGCCGACACCTCTGGAAACACCATATATTTT,CASSADTSGNTIYF
TRBV5-5,-,TRBJ2-5,15,TRBD2,TGTGCCAGCAGCTCAACTACAGCGGGAGAAGAGACCCAGTACTTC,CASSSTTAGEETQYF
TRBV28,-,TRBJ2-7,11,-,TGTGCCAGCAGTCACACCTACGAGCAGTACTTC,CASSHTYEQYF
TRBV2,-,TRBJ2-3,16,TRBD2,TGTGCCAGCAGTCCCCTGACTAGCGGAGGCACAGATACGCAGTATTTT,CASSPLTSGGTDTQYF
TRBV5-6,-,TRBJ1-1,15,-,TGTGCCAGCAGCCGTAAAGGATCGGGGAACACTGAAGCTTTCTTT,CASSRKGSGNTEAFF
TRBV24-1,-,TRBJ2-7,15,-,TGTGCCACCAGTGATTTGCGGGGGGCCCACTACGAGCAGTACTTC,CATSDLRGAHYEQYF
TRBV9,-,TRBJ1-4,14,TRBD1,TGTGCCAGCAGCCGGACAGGGGGCAATGAAAAACTGTTTTTT,CASSRTGGNEKLFF
TRBV7-9,few,TRBJ1-1,14,-,TGTGCCAGCAGCCAGGGGTCGTGGGGCACTGAAGCTTTCTTT,CASSQGSWGTEAFF
TRBV7-9,-,TRBJ1-2,14,TRBD1,TGTGCCAGCAGCTTAGCAGGGGGCGCATATGGCTACACCTTC,CASSLAGGAYGYTF
TRBV19,-,TRBJ1-5,14,-,TGTGCCAGTACCCCGACAGTTAGCAATCAGCCCCAGCATTTT,CASTPTVSNQPQHF
TRBV27,-,TRBJ1-2,14,-,TGTGCCAGCGCCGAGTCGCAGGGGATCTATGGCTACACCTTC,CASAESQGIYGYTF
TRBV28,once,TRBJ1-2,15,-,TGTGCCAGCAGTTTCCCCTCCCCAGGAAACTATGGCTACACCTTC,CASSFPSPGNYGYTF
TRBV28,-,TRBJ2-7,15,TRBD2,TGTGCCAGCAGTTCCCCTAGCGGGAGCGGATACGAGCAGTACTTC,CASSSPSGSGYEQYF
TRBV24-1,-,TRBJ2-1,14,-,TGTGCCACCAGTGATAGCGAGTACTACGGTGAGCAGTTCTTC,CATSDSEYYGEQFF
TRBV15,-,TRBJ1-1,16,-,TGTGCCACCAGCGAAAGAGAACAGTCCATGAACACTGAAGCTTTCTTT,CATSEREQSMNTEAFF
TRBV7-8,few,TRBJ1-1,16,TRBD1,TGTGCCAGCAGCTTAATTGGACAGGGGTGGGGCACTGAAGCTTTCTTT,CASSLIGQGWGTEAFF
TRBV28,-,TRBJ2-7,12,-,TGTGCCAGCAGTTTACAGGGCTACGAGCAGTACTTC,CASSLQGYEQYF
TRBV19,-,TRBJ2-7,11,-,TGTGCCAGTAGTGCAGCCGGGGAGCAGTACTTC,CASSAAGEQYF
TRBV5-4,-,TRBJ2-2,15,TRBD2,TGTGCCAGCAGCAAAAGCGGGGCGAACACCGGGGAGCTGTTTTTT,CASSKSGANTGELFF
TRBV15,-,TRBJ2-3,14,-,TGTGCCACCAGCAGCTCCCGTTCTTATTCTACGCAGTATTTT,CATSSSRSYSTQYF
TRBV2,-,TRBJ2-1,16,TRBD2,TGTGCCAGCAAGCCTATAGCGGGGAGGTCCTACAATGAGCAGTTCTTC,CASKPIAGRSYNEQFF
TRBV7-9,-,TRBJ2-3,15,-,TGTGCCAGCAGCCTAGCGAGTAGTTTGTCAGATACGCAGTATTTT,CASSLASSLSDTQYF
TRBV3-1/TRBV3-2,once,TRBJ2-5,13,-,TGTGCCAGCAGCACACTAGCAAAAGAGACCCAGTACTTC,CASSTLAKETQYF
TRBV14,-,TRBJ1-1,17,TRBD1,TGTGCCAGCAGCCTAGACAGGGGCACTTTGATGAACACTGAAGCTTTCTTT,CASSLDRGTLMNTEAFF
TRBV2,-,TRBJ1-6,14,-,TGTGCCAGCAGTGGACAGGCAACCAATTCACCCCTCCACTTT,CASSGQATNSPLHF
TRBV7-3,-,TRBJ1-1,13,-,TGTGCCAGCAGCTTTACCCCAGGGGCTGAAGCTTTCTTT,CASSFTPGAEAFF
TRBV5-8,once,TRBJ2-1,16,TRBD2,TGTGCCAGCAGCATCTTAACTAGCGTGCGCTACAATGAGCAGTTCTTC,CASSILTSVRYNEQFF
TRBV7-2,-,TRBJ2-1,16,-,TGTGCCAGCAGCTACGGCGGGATAGTCACCTACAATGAGCAGTTCTTC,CASSYGGIVTYNEQFF
TRBV9,-,TRBJ2-1,15,TRBD2,TGTGCCAGCAGACTAGCGGGAGGGAACCACAATGAGCAGTTCTTC,CASRLAGGNHNEQFF
TRBV3-1/TRBV3-2,-,TRBJ2-6,17,TRBD1,TGTGCCAGCAGCCGTGCAGGGGGAACCTCTGGGGCCAACGTCCTGACTTTC,CASSRAGGTSGANVLTF
TRBV4-1,-,TRBJ2-1,14,TRBD2,TGCGCCAGCAGCCAACCTAGCGGGAGAAATGAGCAGTTCTTC,CASSQPSGRNEQFF
TRBV2,-,TRBJ2-3,15,TRBD2,TGTGCCAGCAGTGTGAGCGGGAGGGCGACAGATACGCAGTATTTT,CASSVSGRATDTQYF